This TCR beta chain was obtained from a study of blood T cell repertoires in COVID-19. The germline V gene has CDR1 SGHVS and CDR2 FNYEAQ. This CDR3 has 16 residues. Trimming cost V 4 bases and J 0 bases, with 15 bases left between them. This table comes from immunoSEQ multiplex PCR, and its TCRdb copy is limited to in-frame clones, with some not included. The sample carries tens of thousands of clones, 70% to 90% recorded once. This clonotype was sampled from a man aged 25 to 40 with acute or convalescent COVID-19. V usage is TRBV7-6 and J usage is TRBJ1-2; D call uncertain. Sequenced material: peripheral blood. DNA of the CDR3: TGTGCCAGCAGCTCAAACCTTGGTGGGCCTAACTATGGCTACACCTTC. This codes for CASSSNLGGPNYGYTF.